The 10 T cell receptor beta chains below come from one sample, sequenced in a study of patients and donors after allogeneic stem cell transplantation. In TCRdb, the RT-PCR reads were re-called with MiXCR into one record per CDR3 protein. The table has almost 20,000 distinct CDR3 sequences, 4.5% to 6% seen once. The sequenced sample consisted of blood, either unsorted or a sorted T cell fraction (not recorded which). The receptor source for this set is a human donor who was either an allogeneic HSCT recipient or a stem cell or donor lymphocyte infusion donor (not recorded which). It is not recorded whose cells these are; they may come from a transplant donor.

This clonotype came up a few times. The V call is TRBV25-1, the J call TRBJ2-3; 7 bases align to TRBD2. The CDR3 is made up of 16 amino acids. Per germline, CDR1 MGHDK and CDR2 SYGVNS. After removal of 1 base from V and 3 bases from J, the junction contained 7 bases not matched to a gene. CDR3 coding DNA: TGTGCCAGCAGTGAATTCACGGGAGGTTCAACAGATACGCAGTATTTT. Its translation: CASSEFTGGSTDTQYF.

This clonotype was recorded at least ten times. The rearrangement uses TRBV7-9 and TRBJ1-1; D unresolved. This CDR3 region has 13 residues. Per the germline V gene, CDR1 is SEHNR and CDR2 is FQNEAQ (reference sequence). V was cut by 1 base and J by 5 bases, with 8 bases left in between. The CDR3 region is CASSLVSLTEAFF. In DNA form, the CDR3 reads TGTGCCAGCAGCTTAGTGTCATTAACTGAAGCTTTCTTT.

The gene calls are TRBV5-1 and TRBJ2-1; the D gene is possibly TRBD2 (6 bases). Trimming pared 2 bases from V and 8 bases from J, leaving 14 bases between. CDR1 and CDR2 from the germline V gene are SGHRS and YFSETQ. This CDR3 spans 14 amino acids. CDR3 sequence (DNA): TGCGCCAGCAGCTTCGACCCTAGCGTCTATGAGCAGTTCTTC. Residues: CASSFDPSVYEQFF.

This clonotype was observed many times. The genes are TRBV19 and TRBJ2-3; D uncertain. This CDR3 spans 14 amino acids. Trimming took off 10 bases at V and 1 base at J, with 15 bases between the two ends. The germline V gene encodes CDR1 LNHDA and CDR2 SQIVND (reference sequence). CDR3 sequence: CATLGPRRTDTQYF. In DNA, the CDR3 is TGTGCCACCCTCGGGCCCCGCCGCACAGATACGCAGTATTTT. The whole variable domain, filled in from reference TRBV19 and TRBJ2-3, reads DGGITQSPKYLFRKEGQNVTLSCEQNLNHDAMYWYRQDPGQGLRLIYYSQIVNDFQKGDIAEGYSVSREKKESFPLTVTSAQKNPTAFYLCATLGPRRTDTQYFGPGTRLTVL.

This clonotype showed up many times. V is TRBV29-1 and J is TRBJ1-5; 7 nucleotides line up with TRBD1. The CDR3 contains 13 residues. Germline CDR1 SQVTM, CDR2 ANQGSEA. Trimming took 4 bases from V and 6 from J; bases not matched to a gene: 6. CDR3 sequence: CSVVDREGQPQHF. The CDR3 DNA follows: TGCAGCGTTGTAGACAGGGAGGGTCAGCCCCAGCATTTT.

In its sample, this clonotype was seen many times. The chain recombines TRBV5-6 with TRBJ2-3; 11 nucleotides align to TRBD2. Trimming at V came to 4 bases and at J to 2 bases, leaving 3 bases not matched to a gene. This CDR3 is 15 amino acids long. Germline CDR1 is SGHDT and CDR2 is YYEEEE. In DNA form, the CDR3 reads TGTGCCAGCAGCGGACTAGCGGGTTACACAGATACGCAGTATTTT. Protein product: CASSGLAGYTDTQYF.

The chain uses TRBV4-2 and TRBJ2-7; weak D call: TRBD2 (6 bases). The germline V gene has CDR1 LGHNA and CDR2 YNFKEQ. Trimming took 0 bases from V and 1 from J, leaving 13 bases between them. This CDR3 comprises 16 residues. CDR3 in amino acids: CASSQDFSRGSYEQYF. CDR3 nucleotide sequence: TGTGCCAGCAGCCAAGATTTTTCACGGGGGTCCTACGAGCAGTACTTC.

This clonotype was counted between two and nine times. The chain has TRBV2 and TRBJ2-6, with TRBD1 identical over 11 bases. V lost 6 bases and J lost 1; bases outside the gene matches: 2. The germline gives CDR1 SNHLY, CDR2 FYNNEI. This CDR3 spans 16 amino acids. The CDR3 reads CASSGQGASGANVLTF. Here the CDR3 DNA reads TGTGCCAGCAGCGGACAGGGGGCATCTGGGGCCAACGTCCTGACTTTC.

This clonotype appeared many times. The chain employs TRBV20-1 and TRBJ1-1; 7 bases line up with TRBD1. CDR1 is DFQATT and CDR2 is SNEGSKA in the germline V gene (reference sequence). The V and J ends lost 4 bases and 5 bases, in that order; junction bases with no gene match: 10. The CDR3 consists of 14 residues. CDR3 protein: CSAIWGAGGTEAFF. As DNA, the CDR3 is TGCAGTGCTATCTGGGGCGCAGGGGGAACTGAAGCTTTCTTT.

This clonotype was seen ten or more times. The chain carries TRBV28 and TRBJ1-1; 9 nucleotides agree with TRBD1. This CDR3 has 15 amino acids. Germline V CDR1 and CDR2: MDHEN, SYDVKM. Trimming removed 3 bases from V and 2 bases from J; junction bases left unmatched: 4. The CDR3 spells CASSLPGQGNTEAFF. In nucleotides, the CDR3 is TGTGCCAGCAGTTTGCCGGGACAGGGAAACACTGAAGCTTTCTTT. The full variable domain, completed using reference TRBV28 and TRBJ1-1, is DVKVTQSSRYLVKRTGEKVFLECVQDMDHENMFWYRQDPGLGLRLIYFSYDVKMKEKGDIPEGYSVSREKKERFSLILESASTNQTSMYLCASSLPGQGNTEAFFGQGTRLTVV.